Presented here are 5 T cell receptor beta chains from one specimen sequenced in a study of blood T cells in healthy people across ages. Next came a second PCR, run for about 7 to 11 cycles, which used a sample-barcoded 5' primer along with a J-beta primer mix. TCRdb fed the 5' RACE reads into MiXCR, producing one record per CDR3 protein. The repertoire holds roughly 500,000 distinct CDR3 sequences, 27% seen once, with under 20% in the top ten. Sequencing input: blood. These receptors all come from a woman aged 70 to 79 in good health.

CDR3 region: CASTSAAINEKLFF. As DNA, the CDR3 is TGTGCCAGTACCTCGGCAGCTATTAATGAAAAACTGTTTTTT. The chain recombines TRBV19 with TRBJ1-4; D is unclear. This CDR3 spans 14 amino acids. V dropped 7 bases and J dropped 4 bases, with 13 bases sitting between them. Germline V CDR1 and CDR2: LNHDA, SQIVND (reference sequence).

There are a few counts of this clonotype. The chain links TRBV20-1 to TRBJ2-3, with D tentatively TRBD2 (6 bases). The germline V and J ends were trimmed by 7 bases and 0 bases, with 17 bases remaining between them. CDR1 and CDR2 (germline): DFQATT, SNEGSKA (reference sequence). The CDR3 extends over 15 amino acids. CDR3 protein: CSGRSREVSTDTQYF. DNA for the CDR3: TGCAGTGGCAGGTCGCGGGAAGTAAGCACAGATACGCAGTATTTT.

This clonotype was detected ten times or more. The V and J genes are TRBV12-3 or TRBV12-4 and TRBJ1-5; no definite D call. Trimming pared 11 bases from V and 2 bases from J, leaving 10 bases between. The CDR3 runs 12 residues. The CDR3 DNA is TGTGCCGTAGGGAGGGGCAATCAGCCCCAGCATTTT. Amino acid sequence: CAVGRGNQPQHF.

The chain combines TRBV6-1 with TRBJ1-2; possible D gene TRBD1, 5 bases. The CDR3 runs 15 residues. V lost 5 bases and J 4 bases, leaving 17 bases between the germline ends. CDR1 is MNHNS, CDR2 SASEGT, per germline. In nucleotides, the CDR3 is TGTGCCAGCAGTCCAGGGACGGCCCCTAGCTATGGCTACACCTTC. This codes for CASSPGTAPSYGYTF.

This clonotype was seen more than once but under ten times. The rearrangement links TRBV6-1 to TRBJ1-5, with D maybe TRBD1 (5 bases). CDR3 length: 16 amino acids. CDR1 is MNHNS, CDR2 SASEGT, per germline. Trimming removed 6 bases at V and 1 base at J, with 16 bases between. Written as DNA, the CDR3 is TGTGCCAGCAGGGACGGGGGAGGGAAAAGCAATCAGCCCCAGCATTTT. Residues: CASRDGGGKSNQPQHF.